This T cell receptor beta chain was recovered during a study of T cell responses to AZD1222 COVID-19 vaccine. Overall study findings and caveats: Increases in Spike-specific TCR breadth and depth were seen after two AZD1222 doses. Sampled repertoires all dated from after the peak T cell response. The donor group comprised mostly white British people and more females; the analysis possibly underestimated clonal diversity.

The repertoire was sequenced with immunoSEQ multiplex PCR; TCRdb's copy has only in-frame clones and lacks some. The table includes 130,000 or so clones, roughly nine tenths detected once. A word on this clone: Its antigen remains unknown.

Trimming took 6 bases from V and 7 from J; bases not matched to a gene: 13. Germline V CDR1 and CDR2: SQVTM, ANQGSEA. CDR3 length: 14 residues. The sample was peripheral blood, taken on day 0 of AZD1222 vaccination. This chain connects TRBV29-1 to TRBJ2-7; 9 positions agree with TRBD1. The TCR originated in an adult in good health. This CDR3 is CSVVRTGDLGEQYF. The CDR3 nucleotides read TGCAGCGTGGTGAGGACAGGGGATTTGGGGGAGCAGTACTTC.